One sample yielded the 25 T cell receptor beta chains listed below, sequenced in a study of technical replicates of blood from a handful of donors. Generated by immunoSEQ multiplex PCR, the TCRdb table keeps only in-frame clones and is missing some. The sample has roughly 80,000 clones, 93% seen once. The sample was T cells isolated from PBMCs. The receptors were sampled from a human donor in good health.

The chain links TRBV5-4 to TRBJ1-2, with TRBD1 matching over 9 bases. This CDR3 has 14 amino acids. Germline loops: CDR1 SGHNT, CDR2 YYREEE (reference sequence). V shed 4 bases, J shed 8 bases, and the junction held 9 bases outside the gene matches. CDR3 protein: CASSVPGTGNGYTF. CDR3 DNA: TGTGCCAGCAGCGTGCCCGGGACAGGGAACGGCTACACCTTC.

The V gene is TRBV12-5, the J gene TRBJ1-2; 9 bases map to TRBD1. V was pared by 5 bases and J by 7 bases, with 8 bases of the junction left unmatched. The germline V gene has CDR1 LGHNT and CDR2 FRNRAP. CDR3 length equals 14 residues. The CDR3 region has the DNA TGTGCTAGTGGTACGACAGGGGGTGTTACTGGCTACACCTTC. Its translation is CASGTTGGVTGYTF.

The chain recombines TRBV28 with TRBJ1-2; 8 bases agree with TRBD1. Germline CDR1 and CDR2: MDHEN and SYDVKM. Unmatched junction bases numbered 6, after V lost 4 bases and J lost 5 bases. The CDR3 extends over 14 amino acids. CDR3 coding DNA: TGTGCCAGCAGTTCTATCGGGGACAGGTATGGCTACACCTTC. Its translation is CASSSIGDRYGYTF.

The chain uses TRBV27 and TRBJ1-1; no clear D gene. Germline CDR1 reads MNHEY; CDR2 reads SMNVEV (reference sequence). V lost 4 bases to trimming and J lost 1 base, with 7 bases between them. The CDR3 runs to 13 residues. CDR3 DNA sequence: TGTGCCAGCAGTTCTGCGGGGAACACTGAAGCTTTCTTT. This sequence encodes CASSSAGNTEAFF.

The chain employs TRBV29-1 and TRBJ2-1; 7 positions match TRBD1. CDR1 is SQVTM, CDR2 ANQGSEA, per germline. This CDR3 comprises 15 residues. The V and J ends lost 6 bases and 3 bases, in that order; junction bases with no gene match: 11. The CDR3 is CSVEPDRSGYNEQFF. CDR3 DNA sequence: TGCAGCGTCGAACCGGACAGGTCGGGCTACAATGAGCAGTTCTTC.

The V gene is TRBV4-2, the J gene TRBJ2-1; the match to TRBD1 covers 7 bases. The CDR3 spans 17 residues. The germline CDR1 and CDR2 sequences are LGHNA and YNFKEQ. J gave up 8 bases and V 1 base, and 14 bases lay outside the gene matches. The CDR3 is CASSQGPRTGLMDEQFF. CDR3 nucleotide sequence: TGTGCCAGCAGCCAAGGCCCCAGGACAGGCCTTATGGATGAGCAGTTCTTC.

The J gene is TRBJ2-7, the V gene TRBV6-1, with D hard to call. The V gene lost 1 base and the J gene lost 3 bases, with 19 bases spanning the gap. The germline CDR1 and CDR2 sequences are MNHNS and SASEGT. This CDR3 region has 17 residues. The CDR3 DNA reads TGTGCCAGCAGTGAAGGGCCTTTTCTTCTAGATCGCTACGAGCAGTACTTC. It is translated as CASSEGPFLLDRYEQYF.

The genes are TRBV10-3 and TRBJ2-1; 9 nucleotides agree with TRBD1. CDR3 length: 15 amino acids. V dropped 8 bases and J dropped 0; count of bases not matched to a gene: 5. Germline CDR1 reads ENHRY; CDR2 reads SYGVKD. The CDR3 nucleotides read TGTGCCATCTCCCGGGACAGGGACTCCTACAATGAGCAGTTCTTC. Amino acid sequence: CAISRDRDSYNEQFF.

In DNA form, the CDR3 reads TGTGCCAGCAGCCAACGGGCTAGCGGTTCCTCCTACAATGAGCAGTTCTTC. Encoded protein: CASSQRASGSSYNEQFF. The chain has TRBV7-9 and TRBJ2-1, with TRBD2 identical over 7 bases. Germline CDR1 SEHNR, CDR2 FQNEAQ (reference sequence). V lost 5 bases to trimming and J lost 0 bases; unmatched junction nucleotides: 10. The CDR3 consists of 17 residues.

The chain has TRBV2 and TRBJ1-2; D is uncertain. Germline lookup yields CDR1 SNHLY and CDR2 FYNNEI. Trimming stripped 8 bases from V and 8 bases from J, with 15 bases between. CDR3 length equals 12 residues. The CDR3 is CASGEAPRGYTF. CDR3 bases: TGTGCCAGCGGGGAGGCCCCTAGGGGCTACACCTTC.

The chain recombines TRBV5-1 with TRBJ2-3; a weak D match, TRBD2 (6 bases). The CDR3 is made up of 19 amino acids. Trimming removed 10 bases at V and 2 bases at J, with 32 bases between. Germline V gives CDR1 SGHRS, CDR2 YFSETQ. CDR3 sequence: CARLPRKGLTHAATDTQYF. The CDR3 coding sequence is TGCGCCCGCCTACCTAGAAAGGGACTCACACACGCGGCCACAGATACGCAGTATTTT. The variable domain in full, completed from reference TRBV5-1 and TRBJ2-3, reads KAGVTQTPRYLIKTRGQQVTLSCSPISGHRSVSWYQQTPGQGLQFLFEYFSETQRNKGNFPGRFSGRQFSNSRSEMNVSTLELGDSALYLCARLPRKGLTHAATDTQYFGPGTRLTVL.

This chain uses TRBV5-1 with TRBJ1-2; 7 bases are shared with TRBD1. The CDR3 spans 16 residues. CDR1 and CDR2 (germline): SGHRS, YFSETQ. The V and J ends lost 0 bases and 4 bases, in that order; junction bases with no gene match: 9. DNA for the CDR3: TGCGCCAGCAGCTTGGAAGGGGACAGACTCCGCTATGGCTACACCTTC. Amino acids: CASSLEGDRLRYGYTF.

The V call is TRBV10-2, the J call TRBJ2-7, with 9 nucleotides matching TRBD1. This CDR3 is built from 17 residues. V was pared by 5 bases and J by 5 bases, with 16 bases of the junction left unmatched. Germline V CDR1 and CDR2: WSHSY, SAAADI. The CDR3 coding sequence is TGCGCCAGCAGTTTCTCTCTTTCCGGGACAGGGATCAACGAGCAGTACTTC. It encodes CASSFSLSGTGINEQYF.

The chain uses TRBV30 and TRBJ2-3, with D possibly matching TRBD1 (5 bases). V lost 1 base to trimming and J lost 0 bases, with 23 bases between them. CDR3 size: 19 residues. Germline CDR1 is GTSNPN and CDR2 is SVGIG (reference sequence). CDR3 sequence: CAWSGLNPTDKTSTDTQYF. The CDR3 nucleotides are TGTGCCTGGAGTGGATTGAATCCGACAGACAAAACTAGCACAGATACGCAGTATTTT.

This chain uses TRBV5-6 with TRBJ1-2; D might be TRBD1 (5 bases). The CDR3 covers 16 residues. The V end lost 5 bases, the J end lost 4 bases, and 21 bases lay between the germline ends. Germline-derived CDR1 and CDR2 are SGHDT and YYEEEE. This CDR3 reads CASRGVLTEAGYGYTF. The CDR3 DNA follows: TGTGCCAGCAGGGGTGTACTGACAGAAGCGGGCTATGGCTACACCTTC.

The chain carries TRBV19 and TRBJ2-7; 8 bases agree with TRBD1. Trimming cost V 5 bases and J 3 bases; bases outside gene matches: 9. Germline CDR1 is LNHDA and CDR2 is SQIVND (reference sequence). The CDR3 sequence is 15 residues long. In DNA, the CDR3 is TGTGCCAGTAGTGATCATCCGGGACAGGTCTACGAGCAGTACTTC. Translation gives CASSDHPGQVYEQYF. Full variable domain (remainder filled in from reference TRBV19 and TRBJ2-7): DGGITQSPKYLFRKEGQNVTLSCEQNLNHDAMYWYRQDPGQGLRLIYYSQIVNDFQKGDIAEGYSVSREKKESFPLTVTSAQKNPTAFYLCASSDHPGQVYEQYFGPGTRLTVT.

The chain joins TRBV6-6 to TRBJ2-2; no firm D call. Trimming left V 2 bases short and J 6 bases short, with 10 bases between. CDR1 and CDR2 (germline): MNHNY, SVGAGI (reference sequence). The CDR3 extends over 14 amino acids. The CDR3 loop is CASSYQVRAGELFF. Written as DNA, the CDR3 is TGTGCCAGCAGTTACCAAGTTCGCGCCGGGGAGCTGTTTTTT.

V gene TRBV11-3 combines with J gene TRBJ2-1; D is possibly TRBD2 (7 bases). Germline V gene data show CDR1 as SGHNT and CDR2 as YENEEA. V was trimmed by 11 bases and J by 8 bases, leaving 19 bases between them. This CDR3 region has 13 residues. CDR3 sequence: CASEGGPRDEQFF. The CDR3 DNA follows: TGTGCCTCTGAGGGGGGGCCTCGGGATGAGCAGTTCTTC.

The J gene is TRBJ1-2, the V gene TRBV7-9; D is unclear. The CDR3 is 12 residues long. Germline CDR1 SEHNR, CDR2 FQNEAQ (reference sequence). Trimming shortened V by 6 bases and J by 8 bases, and 13 bases separated the two germline ends. The CDR3 bases are TGTGCCAGCAGGGAGGAGGCGGCCGGCTACACCTTC. Translated: CASREEAAGYTF.

This CDR3 is CASSYSPGQRTDTQYF. DNA for the CDR3: TGTGCCAGCAGTTACTCCCCCGGACAACGCACAGATACGCAGTATTTT. The chain has TRBV6-6 and TRBJ2-3; D may be TRBD1 (5 bases). The CDR3 length is 16 residues. Trimming shortened V by 0 bases and J by 1 base, and 11 bases separated the two germline ends. Per the germline V gene, CDR1 is MNHNY and CDR2 is SVGAGI (reference sequence).

The V and J genes are TRBV6-5 and TRBJ2-5; D remains ambiguous. Trimming shortened V by 4 bases and J by 6 bases, and 6 bases separated the two germline ends. Germline lookup yields CDR1 MNHEY and CDR2 SVGAGI. This CDR3 is built from 11 residues. CDR3 amino acids: CASSWSKTQYF. The CDR3 DNA reads TGTGCCAGCAGTTGGTCTAAGACCCAGTACTTC.

The gene calls are TRBV5-1 and TRBJ1-1; 7 nucleotides line up with TRBD1. The CDR3 sequence is 14 residues long. The trim removed 2 bases at V and 3 bases at J, leaving 4 bases unmatched. CDR1 and CDR2 from the germline V gene are SGHRS and YFSETQ. CDR3 region: CASSLRGPDTEAFF. The DNA of the CDR3 is TGCGCCAGCAGCTTAAGGGGGCCGGACACTGAAGCTTTCTTT.

The V call is TRBV6-6, the J call TRBJ1-1, with D perhaps TRBD1 (5 bases). V was shortened by 3 bases and J by 2 bases, with 13 bases between the two germline ends. This CDR3 is built from 15 residues. CDR1 is MNHNY, CDR2 SVGAGI, per germline (reference sequence). The CDR3 loop is CASSYRGRGNTEAFF. CDR3 DNA sequence: TGTGCCAGCAGTTATCGGGGGAGGGGAAACACTGAAGCTTTCTTT.

V and J are TRBV6-5 and TRBJ1-2; TRBD1 agrees at 9 bases. V shed 4 bases, J shed 5 bases, and the junction held 11 bases outside the gene matches. This CDR3 has 16 residues. From germline, CDR1 is MNHEY and CDR2 SVGAGI. CDR3 in amino acids: CASSSRTGVLGYGYTF. In DNA form, the CDR3 reads TGTGCCAGCAGTTCCCGGACAGGGGTTTTGGGTTATGGCTACACCTTC.

V usage is TRBV27 and J usage is TRBJ2-3, with TRBD2 identical over 8 bases. This CDR3 contains 13 residues. From germline, CDR1 is MNHEY and CDR2 SMNVEV (reference sequence). Losses at the gene ends were 4 bases for V and 4 bases for J; bases not matched to a gene: 1. CDR3 in amino acids: CASSYGGADTQYF. CDR3 DNA: TGTGCCAGCAGTTACGGGGGGGCAGATACGCAGTATTTT.